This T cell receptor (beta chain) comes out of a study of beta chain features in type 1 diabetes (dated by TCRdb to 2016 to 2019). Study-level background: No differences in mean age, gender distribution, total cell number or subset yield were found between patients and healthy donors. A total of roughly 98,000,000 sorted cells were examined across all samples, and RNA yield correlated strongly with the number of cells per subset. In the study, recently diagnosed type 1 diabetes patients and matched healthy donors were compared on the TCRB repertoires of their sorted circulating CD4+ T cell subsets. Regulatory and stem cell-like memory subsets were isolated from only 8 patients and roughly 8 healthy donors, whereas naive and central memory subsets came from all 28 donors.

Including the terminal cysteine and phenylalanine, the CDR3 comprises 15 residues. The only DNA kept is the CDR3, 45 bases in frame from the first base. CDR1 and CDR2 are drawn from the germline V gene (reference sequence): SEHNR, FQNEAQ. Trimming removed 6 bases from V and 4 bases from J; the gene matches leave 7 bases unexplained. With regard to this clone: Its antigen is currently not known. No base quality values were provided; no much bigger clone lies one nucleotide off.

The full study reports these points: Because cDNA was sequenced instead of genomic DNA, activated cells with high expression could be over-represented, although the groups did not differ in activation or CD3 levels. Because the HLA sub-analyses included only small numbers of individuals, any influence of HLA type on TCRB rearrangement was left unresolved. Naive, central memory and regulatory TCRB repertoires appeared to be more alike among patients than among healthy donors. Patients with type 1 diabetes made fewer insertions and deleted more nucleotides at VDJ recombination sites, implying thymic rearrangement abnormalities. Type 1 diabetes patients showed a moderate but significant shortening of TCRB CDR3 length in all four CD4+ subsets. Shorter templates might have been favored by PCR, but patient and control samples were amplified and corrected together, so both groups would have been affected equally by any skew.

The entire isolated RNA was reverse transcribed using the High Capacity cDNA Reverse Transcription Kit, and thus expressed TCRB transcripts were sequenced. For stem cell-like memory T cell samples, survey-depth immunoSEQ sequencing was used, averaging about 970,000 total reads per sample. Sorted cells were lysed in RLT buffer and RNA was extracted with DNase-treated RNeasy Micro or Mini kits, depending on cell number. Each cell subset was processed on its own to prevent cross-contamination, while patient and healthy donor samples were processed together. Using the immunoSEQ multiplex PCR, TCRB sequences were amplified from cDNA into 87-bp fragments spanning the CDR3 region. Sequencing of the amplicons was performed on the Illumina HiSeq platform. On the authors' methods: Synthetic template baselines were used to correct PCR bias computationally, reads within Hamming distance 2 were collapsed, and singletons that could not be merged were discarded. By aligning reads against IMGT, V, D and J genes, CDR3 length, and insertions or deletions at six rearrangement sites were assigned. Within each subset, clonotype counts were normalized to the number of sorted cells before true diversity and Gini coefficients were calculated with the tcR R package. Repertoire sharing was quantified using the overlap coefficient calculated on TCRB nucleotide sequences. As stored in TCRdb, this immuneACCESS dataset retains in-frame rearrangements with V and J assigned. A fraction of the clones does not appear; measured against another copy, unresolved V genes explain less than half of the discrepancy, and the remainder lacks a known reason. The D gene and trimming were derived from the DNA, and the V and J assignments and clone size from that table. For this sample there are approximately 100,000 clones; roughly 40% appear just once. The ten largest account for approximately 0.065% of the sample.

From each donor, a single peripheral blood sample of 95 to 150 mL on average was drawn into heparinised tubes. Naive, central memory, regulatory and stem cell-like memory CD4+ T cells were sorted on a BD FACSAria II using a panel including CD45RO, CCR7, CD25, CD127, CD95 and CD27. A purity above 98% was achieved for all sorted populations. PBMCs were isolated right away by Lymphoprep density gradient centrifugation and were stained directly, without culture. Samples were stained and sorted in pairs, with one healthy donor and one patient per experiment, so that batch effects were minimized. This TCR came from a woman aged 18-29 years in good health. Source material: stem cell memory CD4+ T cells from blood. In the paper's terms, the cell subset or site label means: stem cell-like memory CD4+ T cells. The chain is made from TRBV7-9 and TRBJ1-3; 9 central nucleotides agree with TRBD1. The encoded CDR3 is CASSLGTGYGNTIYF. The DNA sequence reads TGTGCCAGCAGTCTCGGGACAGGGTACGGAAACACCATATATTTT.